A selection of T cell receptor beta chains follows, all from one sample in a study of T cell repertoires in cytomegalovirus infection. TCRdb re-derived calls from the reads in MiXCR, one entry per CDR3 protein. Of more than 85,000 distinct CDR3 sequences in the sample, 29% were seen once. These receptors have no identified antigens. The sample in question was CD8+ T cells from cultured PBMCs, obtained from culture after CMV antigen stimulation. Receptors originate from a human donor in good health (CMV status not recorded). Some clones in this sample may be carry-over from other donors' samples. CDR3s include the opening cysteine and the closing phenylalanine or tryptophan. D genes are given only for firm matches.

- TRBJ1-2 TRBV5-1 CASSLSQGGGYTF
- TRBJ1-6 TRBV6-1 CASRFGPSPLHF
- TRBJ2-7 TRBV4-1 CASSQDRGYEQYF
TRBD2 TRBJ2-7 TRBV29-1 CSVVVTSGGYEQYF
TRBD2 TRBJ2-1 TRBV2 CASTPRTSGVYNEQFF
- TRBJ1-1 TRBV20-1 CSAAPGRKTREAFF
TRBD1 TRBJ1-2 TRBV12-3/TRBV12-4 CASSFYEDRGFYGYTF
- TRBJ2-7 TRBV7-2 CASSLVSTAYSF
- TRBJ2-7 TRBV6-6 CASSYGGNEQYF
TRBD2 TRBJ2-7 TRBV6-1 CASIAGGYEQYF
- TRBJ2-3 TRBV7-6 CASSLDGGRTDTQYF
TRBD1 TRBJ2-1 TRBV4-1 CASSHGQGGSYNEQFF
- TRBJ2-5 TRBV4-1 CASSQDNRVETQYF
TRBD1 TRBJ1-1 TRBV7-8 CASSYSPDREEAFF
TRBD1 TRBJ1-1 TRBV15 CATSRVRGQAGLEAFF
TRBD2 TRBJ2-3 TRBV12-5 CASGLASSGLEAQYF
TRBD1 TRBJ1-2 TRBV27 CASSLQQGDYGYTF
- TRBJ2-5 TRBV12-3/TRBV12-4 CASSLLRTQETQYF
TRBD2 TRBJ2-2 TRBV27 CASSLQFSASGGLNTGELFF
TRBD1 TRBJ1-5 TRBV7-3 CASSPGTGGNQPQHF
- TRBJ1-6 TRBV9 CASSVRVSDTLGNSPLHF
- TRBJ1-5 TRBV9 CASSPRPDTNQPQHF
TRBD2 TRBJ2-1 TRBV12-3/TRBV12-4 CASSPRGGGYNEQFF
- TRBJ2-1 TRBV27 CASSSGGGYYNEQFF
TRBD1 TRBJ1-4 TRBV4-1 CASSQVLRGNEKLFF
- TRBJ1-1 TRBV4-1 CASSQVGVITEAFF
- TRBJ2-5 TRBV2 CASSELVPSRFKETQYF
TRBD1 TRBJ1-1 TRBV4-1 CASSRGQGNTEAFF
- TRBJ2-3 TRBV18 CASSPPGTDTDTQYF
TRBD1 TRBJ2-3 TRBV28 CASSFFAGGTDTQYF
TRBD1 TRBJ1-5 TRBV7-8 CASSWTGGHSNQPQHF
- TRBJ2-2 TRBV7-9 CASSPQLRGNTGELFF
- TRBJ1-2 TRBV27 CASRNRYGYTF
- TRBJ1-5 TRBV19 CASSATDDGVDSNQPQHF
- TRBJ2-5 TRBV7-2 CASSLLGPNLKETQYF
- TRBJ2-1 TRBV4-1 CASSQAGARSGPHNEQFF
- TRBJ1-4 TRBV5-4 CASSPELNEKLFF
TRBD1 TRBJ1-5 TRBV15 CATSLDRGLNQPQHF
- TRBJ1-1 TRBV15 CATSRDRGTEAFF
- TRBJ2-1 TRBV6-5 CASRPGLNSYNEQFF
- TRBJ2-2 TRBV7-6 CASSSPLMPGPRGELFF
TRBD2 TRBJ2-2 TRBV24-1 CATSDTGLAGDTGELFF
- TRBJ2-2 TRBV20-1 CSARNWANTGELFF
TRBD1 TRBJ2-2 TRBV25-1 CASSEFGQGSGELFF
- TRBJ2-7 TRBV7-8 CASSPPVYEQYF
- TRBJ1-1 TRBV14 CASSQGWGNTEAFF
- TRBJ1-1 TRBV2 CASTLSAALNTEAFF
- TRBJ1-1 TRBV9 CASSVGSRGTEAFF
- TRBJ2-5 TRBV7-8 CASSLGVQETQYF
TRBD2 TRBJ2-3 TRBV27 CPQPGLAGDTQYF
TRBD2 TRBJ2-5 TRBV7-9 CASSPPDSSGPQYF
- TRBJ1-2 TRBV27 CASSRDLYGYTF